One and the same sample provided the 5 T cell receptor beta chains below, sequenced in a study of T cell responses to AZD1222 COVID-19 vaccine (dated by TCRdb to about 2021). What this sample's time point label stands for: baseline before first vaccination. Receptor libraries were prepared by the immunoSEQ multiplex PCR assay. The source is immuneACCESS, and TCRdb retained only in-frame sequences with V and J called. Part of the clones is not carried over; for the studies checked, unresolved V genes explain less than half of this, and the remainder is unexplained. The sample includes about 130,000 clones, with approximately 83% observed a single time. The ten most abundant clones make up 1.5% to 2% of the sample. Sequencing used peripheral blood, obtained on day 0 of AZD1222 vaccination. The receptor set was obtained from an adult in good health.

The V gene is TRBV5-1, the J gene TRBJ1-6; 8 positions match TRBD1. The CDR3 has 14 residues. V trimming: 7 bases; J trimming: 7 bases; junction bases outside the gene matches: 7. Germline V gives CDR1 SGHRS, CDR2 YFSETQ. As DNA, the CDR3 is TGCGCCAGCTGGGGGGACAGGCAAAATTCACCCCTCCACTTT. It translates to CASWGDRQNSPLHF.

The chain recombines TRBV15 with TRBJ1-2; TRBD1 might be the D (6 bases). V was trimmed by 8 bases and J by 1 base, leaving 17 bases between them. This CDR3 is 15 amino acids long. Looked up from germline, CDR1 is LNHNV and CDR2 is YYDKDF (reference sequence). CDR3 sequence: CATRPDRSFNYGYTF. The CDR3 bases are TGTGCCACCCGGCCGGACAGATCCTTTAACTATGGCTACACCTTC.

J is TRBJ1-1 and V is TRBV4-1, with a weak D call TRBD1 (6 bases). Germline CDR1 and CDR2: MGHRA and YSYEKL. Trimming stripped 3 bases from V and 1 base from J, with 15 bases between. The CDR3 extends over 16 amino acids. CDR3 coding DNA: TGCGCCAGCAGCCACTTATACCGGGGGCAGAACACTGAAGCTTTCTTT. Amino acid sequence: CASSHLYRGQNTEAFF.

The chain employs TRBV5-1 and TRBJ1-1, with D uncertain. Germline V gene lookup returns CDR1 SGHRS and CDR2 YFSETQ. Trimming removed 0 bases at V and 1 base at J, with 10 bases between. The CDR3 is 15 amino acids. The CDR3 DNA reads TGCGCCAGCAGCTTGGATGCGGGAAAGAACACTGAAGCTTTCTTT. Amino acid sequence: CASSLDAGKNTEAFF.

Here the CDR3 reads CASKQAGYTF. The CDR3 DNA reads as TGTGCCAGCAAACAGGCGGGTTACACCTTC. The J gene is TRBJ1-2, the V gene TRBV2, with D possibly TRBD1 on 5 matching bases. The CDR3 length is 10 residues. Germline assignment: CDR1 SNHLY and CDR2 FYNNEI. Trimming pared 7 bases from V and 11 bases from J, leaving 11 bases between.